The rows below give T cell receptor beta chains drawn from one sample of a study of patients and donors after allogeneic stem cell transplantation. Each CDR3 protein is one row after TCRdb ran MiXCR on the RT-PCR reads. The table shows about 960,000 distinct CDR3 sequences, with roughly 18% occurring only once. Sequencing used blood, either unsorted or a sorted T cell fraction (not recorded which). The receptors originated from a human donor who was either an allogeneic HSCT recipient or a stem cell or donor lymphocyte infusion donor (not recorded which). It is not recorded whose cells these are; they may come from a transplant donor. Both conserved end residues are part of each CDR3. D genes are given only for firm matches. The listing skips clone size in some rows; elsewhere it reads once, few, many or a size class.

CDR3: CASSLTRSDYGYTF
DNA: TGTGCCAGCAGCTTGACTAGAAGCGACTATGGCTACACCTTC
size: NA
D: NA
J: TRBJ1-2
V: TRBV7-9

CDR3: CASSQVLPTDTQYF
DNA: TGCGCCAGCAGCCAAGTCCTACCCACAGATACGCAGTATTTT
size: few
D: NA
J: TRBJ2-3
V: TRBV4-1

CDR3: CSARGAGAVGSPLHF
DNA: TGCAGTGCGCGAGGGGCGGGCGCGGTTGGTTCACCCCTCCACTTT
size: few
D: NA
J: TRBJ1-6
V: TRBV20-1

CDR3: CASERRTGGYTF
DNA: TGTGCCAGCGAAAGACGGACGGGCGGCTACACCTTC
size: few
D: NA
J: TRBJ1-2
V: TRBV12-3/TRBV12-4

CDR3: CASSSLQGGIDQPQHF
DNA: TGTGCCAGCAGTTCTCTTCAAGGGGGAATAGATCAGCCCCAGCATTTT
size: few
D: NA
J: TRBJ1-5
V: TRBV12-3/TRBV12-4

CDR3: CASINRYPKVTFF
DNA: TGTGCCAGCATCAACAGGTACCCGAAGGTTACTTTCTTT
size: NA
D: NA
J: TRBJ1-1
V: TRBV6-1

CDR3: CASSQVSRGNYEQYF
DNA: TGTGCCAGCAGCCAAGTTTCCCGGGGGAACTACGAGCAGTACTTC
size: once
D: NA
J: TRBJ2-7
V: TRBV3-1

CDR3: CASSLNTFTGELFF
DNA: TGTGCCAGCAGCTTAAACACATTTACCGGGGAGCTGTTTTTT
size: NA
D: NA
J: TRBJ2-2
V: TRBV7-2

CDR3: CSARGQDRGKETQYF
DNA: TGCAGTGCTAGAGGTCAGGACAGGGGGAAAGAGACCCAGTACTTC
size: NA
D: TRBD1
J: TRBJ2-5
V: TRBV20-1

CDR3: CSAREDLRGQPQHF
DNA: TGCAGTGCTAGAGAAGATTTGAGGGGTCAGCCCCAGCATTTT
size: few
D: NA
J: TRBJ1-5
V: TRBV20-1

CDR3: CASSQEGGELFF
DNA: TGCGCCAGCAGCCAAGAAGGCGGGGAGCTGTTTTTT
size: NA
D: NA
J: TRBJ2-2
V: TRBV4-3

CDR3: CSVWGNDRPNTEAFF
DNA: TGCAGCGTCTGGGGGAATGACAGGCCCAACACTGAAGCTTTCTTT
size: NA
D: NA
J: TRBJ1-1
V: TRBV29-1

CDR3: CASSPLAVETDTQYF
DNA: TGCGCCAGCAGCCCGCTAGCGGTAGAGACAGATACGCAGTATTTT
size: NA
D: TRBD2
J: TRBJ2-3
V: TRBV4-1

CDR3: CASRGQGLRSYEQYF
DNA: TGTGCCAGCAGGGGACAGGGGCTCCGATCCTACGAGCAGTACTTC
size: many
D: TRBD1
J: TRBJ2-7
V: TRBV12-3/TRBV12-4

CDR3: CASSESRGLGGYTF
DNA: TGTGCCAGCAGTGAAAGTAGGGGATTAGGTGGCTACACCTTC
size: NA
D: NA
J: TRBJ1-2
V: TRBV2

CDR3: CASSLGGPDREAFF
DNA: TGTGCCAGCAGTCTAGGGGGCCCCGATCGTGAAGCTTTCTTT
size: few
D: TRBD1
J: TRBJ1-1
V: TRBV12-3/TRBV12-4

CDR3: CASSQRGGTDTQYF
DNA: TGTGCCAGCAGCCAGCGGGGGGGCACAGATACGCAGTATTTT
size: few
D: TRBD2
J: TRBJ2-3
V: TRBV4-2

CDR3: CASSVEGTARYEQYF
DNA: TGTGCCAGCAGCGTAGAAGGAACAGCTCGTTACGAGCAGTACTTC
size: NA
D: NA
J: TRBJ2-7
V: TRBV9

CDR3: CASSEEWGTHSPLHF
DNA: TGTGCCAGCAGTGAAGAGTGGGGGACCCACTCACCCCTCCACTTT
size: few
D: NA
J: TRBJ1-6
V: TRBV2

CDR3: CASSLSFDTGELFF
DNA: TGTGCCAGCAGTTTATCGTTTGACACCGGGGAGCTGTTTTTT
size: many
D: NA
J: TRBJ2-2
V: TRBV27

CDR3: CASSRDPGGELFF
DNA: TGTGCCTCCAGCAGAGATCCCGGGGGGGAGCTGTTTTTT
size: NA
D: NA
J: TRBJ2-2
V: TRBV15

CDR3: CASSVRQDNSPLHF
DNA: TGTGCCAGCAGCGTCAGGCAGGATAATTCACCCCTCCACTTT
size: few
D: NA
J: TRBJ1-6
V: TRBV9

CDR3: CASSLANGVRGNTEAFF
DNA: TGTGCCAGCAGTTTAGCAAACGGAGTTAGGGGGAACACTGAAGCTTTCTTT
size: few
D: NA
J: TRBJ1-1
V: TRBV12-3/TRBV12-4

CDR3: CATSKGTSKFSTQYF
DNA: TGTGCCACCAGCAAAGGGACTAGCAAGTTTTCTACGCAGTATTTT
size: NA
D: TRBD2
J: TRBJ2-3
V: TRBV15